Following are 6 T cell receptor beta chains from one sample sequenced in a study of T-cell reconstitution after alpha-beta-depleted transplantation in children. The library targeted TCRbeta and was prepared with unique molecular identifiers. TCRdb independently ran MiXCR on the PCR reads; one entry per CDR3 protein. This sample has 360,000 or so distinct CDR3 sequences, with 20% found just once. Sequences were derived from PBMCs from the stem cell graft donor, sampled from the stem cell graft. These TCRs come from a human donor who donated a stem cell graft to a child with acute myeloid leukemia.

V usage is TRBV28 and J usage is TRBJ2-1; 10 bases fit TRBD2. CDR1 is MDHEN and CDR2 is SYDVKM in the germline V gene. V lost 5 bases and J lost 6; bases outside the gene matches: 13. This CDR3 spans 17 amino acids. The CDR3 spells CASSRNGLLAGVNEQFF. The CDR3 DNA follows: TGTGCCAGCAGTCGAAATGGTCTTCTAGCGGGAGTCAATGAGCAGTTCTTC.

This clonotype has only a few counts. This chain joins TRBV29-1 and TRBJ2-1; 11 nucleotides align to TRBD2. There are 19 residues in the CDR3. J was trimmed by 0 bases and V by 5 bases; bases with no gene match: 15. Germline loops: CDR1 SQVTM, CDR2 ANQGSEA. The DNA for the CDR3 is TGCAGCGTTCTAAACCGGTGGGGACTAGCGGCAGTCTCCTACAATGAGCAGTTCTTC. Translation gives CSVLNRWGLAAVSYNEQFF.

This clonotype was detected a few times. The V gene is TRBV30, the J gene TRBJ2-1, with 11 bases matching TRBD2. Germline assignment: CDR1 GTSNPN and CDR2 SVGIG (reference sequence). The CDR3 extends over 15 amino acids. Trimming removed 6 bases from V and 3 bases from J; junction bases left unmatched: 7. The CDR3, as DNA: TGTGCCTGCCTGACGACTAGCGGGATCTACAATGAGCAGTTCTTC. Protein: CACLTTSGIYNEQFF.

On this clonotype: A much bigger clone sits one base away, suggesting this may be a read error. The conserved closing phenylalanine or tryptophan is absent in this CDR3, likely reflecting a read error. This sequence joins TRBV29-1 and TRBJ1-2; weak D call: TRBD1 (5 bases). The germline gives CDR1 SQVTM, CDR2 ANQGSEA. This CDR3 is 13 amino acids long. Trimming cost V 4 bases and J 2 bases, with 11 bases left between them. The CDR3 sequence is CSVGLGANYGYTY. DNA of the CDR3: TGCAGCGTTGGTTTAGGGGCAAACTATGGCTACACCTAC.

The chain links TRBV2 to TRBJ1-5; TRBD1 is a possible D gene (6 bases). CDR3 length: 13 residues. V was shortened by 6 bases and J by 6 bases, with 12 bases between the two germline ends. Germline loops: CDR1 SNHLY, CDR2 FYNNEI. CDR3 residues: CASRGAGSQPQHF. For the CDR3, the DNA is TGTGCCAGCAGGGGGGCGGGGAGTCAGCCCCAGCATTTT.

CDR3 nucleotides: TGTGCCAGCAGTTCCTGGACAGGCTGGGAGCAGTACTTC. Translating it yields CASSSWTGWEQYF. The chain has TRBV12-3 or TRBV12-4 and TRBJ2-7; 7 bases align to TRBD1. The CDR3 has 13 amino acids. V lost 4 bases to trimming and J lost 7 bases; unmatched junction nucleotides: 7.